These T cell receptor beta chains were read from a single sample in a study of Graves' ophthalmopathy and Graves' hyperthyroidism. A single record per CDR3 protein comes from TCRdb applying MiXCR to the multiplex PCR reads. The table lists about 200,000 distinct CDR3 sequences, 25% to 30% of them singletons. The sequenced material came from peripheral blood. The receptors stem from a man aged 45 to 65 with Graves' ophthalmopathy. Both conserved end residues are trimmed from each CDR3. The order of the fields is V gene, CDR3 length, CDR3 protein.

>TRBV6-2/TRBV6-3|16
ASSSRTGILSGANVLT
>TRBV14|13
ASSQLSGASYEQY
>TRBV6-1|13
ASSEEPGRVYEQY
>TRBV20-1|11
SALDRIDYGYT
>TRBV30|10
ACIRGQETQY
>TRBV6-5|13
ASSYSGGVDTEAF
>TRBV7-2|15
ASSQIAGGSVRETQY
>TRBV11-1|14
ASRSPPGQSHNEQF
>TRBV5-1|11
ASRTDREGTQY
>TRBV6-2/TRBV6-3|13
ASSSPHRARDEQY
>TRBV29-1|12
SVEGQGGTGELF
>TRBV20-1|15
SAPSNRGANLFQPQH
>TRBV11-2|11
ASSLEGRRRQY
>TRBV3-1|11
ASSQASRSEQY
>TRBV19|12
ASSTPGRPGPQH
>TRBV7-3|14
ASSLIPGHARETQY
>TRBV7-2|13
ASSQGLAATGELF
>TRBV27|13
ASSLVGGGHSPLH
>TRBV28|15
ASSSQGTSPSNQPQH
>TRBV2|13
ASSDGGGHSYEQY
>TRBV29-1|10
SVDSGGDEQY
>TRBV20-1|12
SALVVGFQETQY
>TRBV4-3|11
ASSPQVAAEQY
>TRBV12-5|18
ASGLDTQGWGDVYNQPQH
>TRBV6-5|12
ASSYTDTYTEAF
>TRBV6-5|14
ASSYSMGTGIHEQY
>TRBV11-2|12
ASSLERLYTEAF
>TRBV6-1|12
ASRRPSEGTEAF
>TRBV12-3/TRBV12-4|12
ASSFRDSAGELF
>TRBV19|10
ASSYDTGELF
>TRBV20-1|12
SARVSEGGNGYT
>TRBV13|13
ASSSTEALVYEQY
>TRBV20-1|13
SASDRGQGVHEQY
>TRBV12-3/TRBV12-4|14
ASSVPGRSNTGELF
>TRBV28|10
ASSRGYTEAF
>TRBV30|11
AWSPGTNYGYT
>TRBV29-1|14
SVEDPAGGPIGELF
>TRBV5-8|10
ASSLKKETQY
>TRBV27|12
ASGTPGQIYEQY
>TRBV7-3|12
ASSLRAQGTEAF
>TRBV20-1|13
SASSLASSPYEQY
>TRBV28|11
ASSLEFWNEAF
>TRBV12-3/TRBV12-4|14
ASSFQPTGISYEQY